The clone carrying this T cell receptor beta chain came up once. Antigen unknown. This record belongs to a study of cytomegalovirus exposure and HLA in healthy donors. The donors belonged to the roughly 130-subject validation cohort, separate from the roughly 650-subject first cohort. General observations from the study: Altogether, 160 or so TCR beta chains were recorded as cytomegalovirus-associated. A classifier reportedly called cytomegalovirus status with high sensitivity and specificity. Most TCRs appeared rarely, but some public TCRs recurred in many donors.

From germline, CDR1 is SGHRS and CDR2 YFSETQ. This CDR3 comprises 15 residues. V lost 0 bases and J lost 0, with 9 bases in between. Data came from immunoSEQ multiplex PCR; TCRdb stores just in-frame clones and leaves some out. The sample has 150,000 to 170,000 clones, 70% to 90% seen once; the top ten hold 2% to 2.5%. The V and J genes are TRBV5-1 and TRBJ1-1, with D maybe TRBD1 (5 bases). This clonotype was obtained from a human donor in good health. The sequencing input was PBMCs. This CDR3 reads CASSLEQQVNTEAFF. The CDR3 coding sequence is TGCGCCAGCAGCTTGGAACAACAGGTGAACACTGAAGCTTTCTTT.